Shown below are 20 T cell receptor beta chains from a single sample sequenced in a study of blood T cell repertoires in COVID-19. The assay was immunoSEQ multiplex PCR, and TCRdb's table has in-frame clones only and misses some. The sample lists some 260,000 clones; 70% to 90% were seen once. Sample: peripheral blood. The receptors come from a woman between 40 and 50 years old who had recovered from COVID-19.

The rearrangement uses TRBV6-2 or TRBV6-3 and TRBJ2-1; D is perhaps TRBD1 (6 bases). The germline V and J ends were trimmed by 1 base and 6 bases, with 13 bases remaining between them. This CDR3 comprises 15 residues. In germline, CDR1 is MNHEY, CDR2 SVGEGT. CDR3 residues: CASSYWGQGPNEQFF. The CDR3 nucleotides read TGTGCCAGCAGTTACTGGGGGCAGGGGCCCAATGAGCAGTTCTTC.

The V gene is TRBV2, the J gene TRBJ1-1; 7 bases line up with TRBD1. V shed 1 base, J shed 1 base, and the junction held 6 bases outside the gene matches. CDR1 is SNHLY and CDR2 is FYNNEI in the germline V gene. This CDR3 is 16 amino acids long. CDR3 amino acids: CASSEVGGQWNTEAFF. The CDR3 DNA reads as TGTGCCAGCAGTGAAGTGGGGGGACAGTGGAACACTGAAGCTTTCTTT.

The genes are TRBV5-1 and TRBJ2-3, with D unclear. Trimming took off 0 bases at V and 2 bases at J, with 7 bases between the two ends. Per germline, CDR1 SGHRS and CDR2 YFSETQ. The CDR3 spans 14 residues. The chain's CDR3 is CASSLVAATDTQYF. CDR3 DNA sequence: TGCGCCAGCAGCTTGGTGGCCGCCACAGATACGCAGTATTTT.

This chain connects TRBV29-1 to TRBJ1-1, with D perhaps matching TRBD1 (5 bases). The CDR3 covers 14 residues. The germline V gene encodes CDR1 SQVTM and CDR2 ANQGSEA. Between the trimmed V and J ends, which lost 6 bases and 0 bases, there was a span of 14 bases. The CDR3 DNA follows: TGCAGCGTCGCCAGACAGACCATGAACACTGAAGCTTTCTTT. This encodes CSVARQTMNTEAFF.

The V call is TRBV11-2, the J call TRBJ1-5; D remains ambiguous. This CDR3 comprises 13 residues. CDR1 SGHAT and CDR2 FQNNGV come from the germline V gene. Trimming left V 2 bases short and J 4 bases short, with 6 bases between. CDR3 in DNA: TGTGCCAGCAGCTTATCCCTGAATCAGCCCCAGCATTTT. It translates to CASSLSLNQPQHF.

The gene calls are TRBV7-6 and TRBJ1-2; D is perhaps TRBD1 (5 bases). Germline lookup yields CDR1 SGHVS and CDR2 FNYEAQ. There are 15 residues in the CDR3. V lost 1 base and J lost 7, with 16 bases in between. CDR3: CASSLGGVGAGGYTF. In DNA, the CDR3 is TGTGCCAGCAGCTTAGGGGGTGTAGGGGCCGGTGGCTACACCTTC.

The chain has TRBV19 and TRBJ1-1; TRBD1 might be the D (5 bases). From germline, CDR1 is LNHDA and CDR2 SQIVND (reference sequence). The CDR3 totals 15 residues. The V end was cut by 1 base, the J end by 5 bases, with 14 bases between. CDR3 loop: CASSIGGASGTEAFF. The CDR3 DNA sequence: TGTGCCAGTAGTATAGGTGGGGCGAGTGGGACTGAAGCTTTCTTT.

J is TRBJ2-5 and V is TRBV5-1, with 9 bases aligning to TRBD1. Losses at the gene ends were 0 bases for V and 4 bases for J; bases not matched to a gene: 10. CDR3 length: 17 residues. Germline V CDR1 and CDR2: SGHRS, YFSETQ. CDR3 region: CASSLDGTGPGGETQYF. Written as DNA, the CDR3 is TGCGCCAGCAGCTTGGACGGGACAGGGCCGGGGGGAGAGACCCAGTACTTC.

The chain joins TRBV11-2 to TRBJ1-2; 9 nucleotides align to TRBD1. Germline values: CDR1 SGHAT, CDR2 FQNNGV. Trimming took 0 bases from V and 7 from J; bases not matched to a gene: 6. There are 15 residues in the CDR3. CDR3 in DNA: TGTGCCAGCAGCTTAGATGGGGGACAGGGCCGTGGCTACACCTTC. Its translation is CASSLDGGQGRGYTF.

The chain couples TRBV15 to TRBJ2-5; maybe TRBD2 (5 bases). The V end was cut by 0 bases, the J end by 2 bases, with 7 bases between. Germline V CDR1 and CDR2: LNHNV, YYDKDF (reference sequence). The CDR3 covers 14 residues. CDR3: CATSRDPGQETQYF. The CDR3 DNA is TGTGCCACCAGCAGAGATCCGGGGCAAGAGACCCAGTACTTC. Filled out from reference TRBV15 and TRBJ2-5, the complete variable domain reads DAMVIQNPRYQVTQFGKPVTLSCSQTLNHNVMYWYQQKSSQAPKLLFHYYDKDFNNEADTPDNFQSRRPNTSFCFLDIRSPGLGDTAMYLCATSRDPGQETQYFGPGTRLLVL.

The CDR3 reads CASSFSGSPLEQYF. DNA for the CDR3: TGCGCCAGCAGCTTTTCCGGGAGTCCCCTCGAGCAGTACTTC. The gene calls are TRBV5-1 and TRBJ2-7; a weak D match, TRBD2 (6 bases). Germline loops: CDR1 SGHRS, CDR2 YFSETQ. The CDR3 covers 14 residues. Trimming pared 2 bases from V and 6 bases from J, leaving 15 bases between.

The gene calls are TRBV5-1 and TRBJ2-2; 9 nucleotides agree with TRBD1. The CDR3 totals 15 residues. The J segment lost 7 bases and the V segment lost 0 bases, leaving 4 bases of the junction unmatched. The germline gives CDR1 SGHRS, CDR2 YFSETQ. DNA for the CDR3: TGCGCCAGCAGCTTGGAGACAGGGGGGAACGGGGAGCTGTTTTTT. Translated, it gives CASSLETGGNGELFF.

The chain is built from TRBV27 and TRBJ2-1; 13 bases agree with TRBD2. This CDR3 comprises 16 residues. The germline V gene has CDR1 MNHEY and CDR2 SMNVEV (reference sequence). V shed 7 bases and J 5 bases; nucleotides not matched to a gene: 8. The CDR3 loop reads CASTLRTSGSHNEQFF. CDR3 in DNA: TGTGCCAGCACCCTTCGGACTAGCGGGAGCCACAATGAGCAGTTCTTC.

V and J are TRBV29-1 and TRBJ2-1; TRBD1 matches at 9 bases. In germline, CDR1 is SQVTM, CDR2 ANQGSEA. The V segment lost 3 bases and the J segment 8 bases; nucleotides outside the gene matches: 8. The CDR3 is 14 residues long. The CDR3 sequence is CSVDPGQGWDEQFF. The CDR3 DNA is TGCAGCGTTGACCCGGGACAGGGTTGGGATGAGCAGTTCTTC.

The genes are TRBV14 and TRBJ1-5; 7 bases align to TRBD1. The CDR3 runs to 15 residues. The germline gives CDR1 SGHDN, CDR2 FVKESK. After removal of 1 base from V and 2 bases from J, the junction contained 2 bases not matched to a gene. The CDR3 loop reads CASSQGDRRNQPQHF. In DNA, the CDR3 is TGTGCCAGCAGCCAAGGGGACAGACGCAATCAGCCCCAGCATTTT.

CDR3 residues: CASSLGDTYNEQFF. As DNA, the CDR3 is TGCGCCAGCAGCTTGGGGGACACCTACAATGAGCAGTTCTTC. The chain uses TRBV5-1 and TRBJ2-1; possible D gene TRBD1, 6 bases. CDR1 and CDR2 from the germline V gene are SGHRS and YFSETQ. There are 14 residues in the CDR3. Trimming left V 0 bases short and J 2 bases short, with 6 bases between. Full variable domain (missing parts from reference TRBV5-1 and TRBJ2-1): KAGVTQTPRYLIKTRGQQVTLSCSPISGHRSVSWYQQTPGQGLQFLFEYFSETQRNKGNFPGRFSGRQFSNSRSEMNVSTLELGDSALYLCASSLGDTYNEQFFGPGTRLTVL.

The CDR3 is CASSLEGAATEAFF. CDR3 sequence (DNA): TGCGCCAGCAGCTTGGAAGGGGCCGCCACTGAAGCTTTCTTT. This sequence joins TRBV5-1 and TRBJ1-1, with a possible D match to TRBD1 (5 bases). The germline gives CDR1 SGHRS, CDR2 YFSETQ. V was shortened by 0 bases and J by 4 bases, with 10 bases between the two germline ends. The CDR3 length is 14 residues.

This sequence joins TRBV6-5 and TRBJ2-1; TRBD2 agrees at 12 bases. V gave up 5 bases and J gave up 7 bases; unmatched junction bases: 6. The CDR3 is made up of 15 amino acids. Per germline, CDR1 MNHEY and CDR2 SVGAGI. CDR3 sequence (DNA): TGTGCCAGCAGTAAACTAGCGGGAGGCTTTAATGAGCAGTTCTTC. This gives the protein CASSKLAGGFNEQFF.

This clone has just one count. The J gene is TRBJ1-2, the V gene TRBV3-1 (or the pseudogene TRBV3-2); TRBD1 might be the D (5 bases). The V gene lost 3 bases and the J gene lost 8 bases, with 16 bases spanning the gap. The CDR3 covers 14 residues. CDR1 LGHDT and CDR2 YNNKEL come from the germline V gene (reference sequence). The CDR3 loop reads CASSQGPLGVGYTF. For the CDR3, the DNA is TGTGCCAGCAGCCAGGGTCCGCTAGGGGTAGGCTACACCTTC.

This clone was counted a single time. The CDR3 sequence is CASSLAGGKTQYF. The CDR3, as DNA: TGCGCCAGCAGCTTGGCGGGGGGGAAGACCCAGTACTTC. The genes are TRBV5-1 and TRBJ2-5; TRBD2 matches at 8 bases. CDR3 size: 13 residues. Germline lookup yields CDR1 SGHRS and CDR2 YFSETQ. V shed 0 bases, J shed 6 bases, and the junction held 1 base outside the gene matches.